The 15 T cell receptor beta chains given below trace back to one sample, sequenced in a study of naive and memory T cell subsets (dated by TCRdb to 2017 to 2019). Receptors were amplified or captured by UMI-ligation and nested PCR. Reads for this sample came from an Illumina MiSeq. An equimolar mix of two oligonucleotides covering both TRBC1 and TRBC2 was used as the beta constant-region primer. TCRdb reanalyzed the raw reads on its own, using fastp at Q25 for trimming and MiXCR for clone calling, and kept in-frame beta chains. When rows share a CDR3 protein, they turn into one entry using the most common DNA and genes. The sample contains 77,000 or so distinct CDR3 sequences, about an eighth of them found a single time. Over 0.75% of the sample is taken by the ten largest. Sequenced sample: central memory CD4+ T cells from blood. The meaning of the sample's cell subset or site label: central memory, CD45RA- CD27+. The receptors here all came from a human donor in good health.

This chain uses TRBV11-2 with TRBJ2-3; D is unclear. The CDR3 is 15 amino acids. Germline CDR1 is SGHAT and CDR2 is FQNNGV. V lost 0 bases and J lost 0, with 7 bases in between. The CDR3 spells CASSLDHTSTDTQYF. The CDR3 bases are TGTGCCAGCAGCTTAGATCATACTAGCACAGATACGCAGTATTTT.

This clonotype turned up a few times. V usage is TRBV29-1 and J usage is TRBJ2-1; D may match TRBD1 or TRBD2 (5 bases each). In germline, CDR1 is SQVTM, CDR2 ANQGSEA. The CDR3 sequence is 10 residues long. Trimming removed 4 bases from V and 7 bases from J, with 5 bases in between. In DNA, the CDR3 is TGCAGCGTTGGGGGGAATGAGCAGTTCTTC. Protein: CSVGGNEQFF.

The genes are TRBV5-1 and TRBJ1-2; D is uncertain. Trimming left V 2 bases short and J 6 bases short, with 5 bases between. The CDR3 is made up of 11 amino acids. Per the germline V gene, CDR1 is SGHRS and CDR2 is YFSETQ. CDR3 loop: CASSFGDGYTF. The DNA for the CDR3 is TGCGCCAGCAGCTTTGGCGATGGCTACACCTTC.

This rearrangement joins TRBV19 to TRBJ2-2; TRBD1 aligns across 8 bases. Germline V gene sequence: CDR1 LNHDA, CDR2 SQIVND (reference sequence). This CDR3 is built from 17 residues. Trimming cost V 5 bases and J 4 bases; bases outside gene matches: 12. The CDR3 loop reads CASSVDRALEGTGELFF. CDR3 DNA sequence: TGTGCCAGTAGTGTGGACAGGGCATTGGAGGGCACCGGGGAGCTGTTTTTT.

This clonotype appeared many times. The rearrangement uses TRBV30 and TRBJ2-3; D not resolved. The V end lost 8 bases, the J end lost 2 bases, and 17 bases lay between the germline ends. CDR1 GTSNPN and CDR2 SVGIG come from the germline V gene (reference sequence). CDR3 size: 14 residues. This chain's CDR3 is CAGRSPLITDTQYF. As DNA, the CDR3 is TGTGCCGGAAGGTCGCCATTAATCACAGATACGCAGTATTTT.

This clonotype was found many times. The rearrangement joins TRBV29-1 to TRBJ1-2; 8 nucleotides align to TRBD1. Germline V gene data show CDR1 as SQVTM and CDR2 as ANQGSEA. V lost 1 base, J lost 6 bases, and 13 bases stayed unmatched. The CDR3 runs 16 residues. In DNA form, the CDR3 reads TGCAGCGTTGAAGCACCCCTTCCGACAGGGGCTGATGGCTACACCTTC. Translated: CSVEAPLPTGADGYTF.

This clonotype was detected only a few times. The rearrangement joins TRBV9 to TRBJ2-5, with D perhaps matching TRBD2 (6 bases). Germline CDR1 reads SGDLS; CDR2 reads YYNGEE. There are 15 residues in the CDR3. The germline V and J ends were trimmed by 0 bases and 5 bases, with 14 bases remaining between them. CDR3 nucleotide sequence: TGTGCCAGCAGCGTAGTAGGAGGGAGCGGTGAGACCCAGTACTTC. Amino acid sequence: CASSVVGGSGETQYF.

The table lists this clonotype with a few counts. The J gene is TRBJ1-5, the V gene TRBV6-2 or TRBV6-3; a weak D match, TRBD1 (5 bases). Germline CDR1 and CDR2: MNHEY and SVGEGT. The CDR3 loop spans 16 amino acids. The germline V and J ends were trimmed by 6 bases and 4 bases, with 19 bases remaining between them. The CDR3 here is CASRYGGTTRNQPQHF. CDR3 nucleotide sequence: TGTGCCAGCAGATACGGAGGGACGACGAGAAATCAGCCCCAGCATTTT.

The table lists this clonotype with a few counts. The chain has TRBV4-3 and TRBJ1-5; D is unclear. Trimming removed 0 bases from V and 2 bases from J, with 8 bases in between. This CDR3 region has 15 residues. The germline V gene encodes CDR1 LGHNA and CDR2 YSLEER. CDR3: CASSQDSRGNQPQHF. CDR3 DNA: TGCGCCAGCAGCCAAGATTCCAGAGGCAATCAGCCCCAGCATTTT.

The rearrangement joins TRBV19 to TRBJ2-2; weak D call: TRBD2 (6 bases). In germline, CDR1 is LNHDA, CDR2 SQIVND (reference sequence). V was pared by 5 bases and J by 7 bases, with 17 bases between. The CDR3 spans 15 residues. CDR3 protein: CASSGTGAGSGELFF. The CDR3 coding sequence is TGTGCCAGTAGTGGAACGGGAGCTGGTAGCGGGGAGCTGTTTTTT.

This clonotype was counted a few times. A read error may produce the germline difference seen at one junction end. V gene TRBV29-1 combines with J gene TRBJ2-3; D not certain. The CDR3 is made up of 12 amino acids. Germline CDR1 and CDR2: SQVTM and ANQGSEA. This CDR3 is CSVEASSDTRYF. CDR3 DNA: TGCAGCGTTGAAGCCAGCTCAGATACGCGGTATTTT.

J is TRBJ1-5 and V is TRBV3-1; D remains unclear. The CDR3 has 14 amino acids. V lost 2 bases to trimming and J lost 0 bases, with 5 bases between them. Germline V gene data show CDR1 as LGHDT and CDR2 as YNNKEL (reference sequence). Here the CDR3 reads CASSQQASNQPQHF. The CDR3 DNA is TGTGCCAGCAGCCAACAGGCTAGCAATCAGCCCCAGCATTTT.

The chain links TRBV10-3 to TRBJ2-7; 7 bases match TRBD2. With 10 bases clipped from V and 7 bases from J, the junction kept 10 bases outside the gene matches. Germline lookup yields CDR1 ENHRY and CDR2 SYGVKD. The CDR3 runs 12 residues. This chain's CDR3 is CATTEGRGEQYF. Here the CDR3 DNA reads TGTGCCACTACAGAGGGGCGGGGGGAGCAGTACTTC.

This clonotype turned up a few times. The CDR3 DNA follows: TGTGCCATCACACCTTCCACCGGGACAGGGACCACTGAAGCTTTCTTT. It is translated as CAITPSTGTGTTEAFF. V usage is TRBV10-3 and J usage is TRBJ1-1; TRBD1 matches 9 bases. The CDR3 contains 16 residues. Germline lookup yields CDR1 ENHRY and CDR2 SYGVKD. The trim removed 7 bases at V and 4 bases at J, leaving 13 bases unmatched.

The chain combines TRBV5-1 with TRBJ2-1, with D possibly called TRBD1 or TRBD2 (5 bases each). Trimming shortened V by 4 bases and J by 8 bases, and 16 bases separated the two germline ends. Germline V gene lookup returns CDR1 SGHRS and CDR2 YFSETQ. The CDR3 is 14 amino acids. The CDR3 protein is CASSPMGRTDEQFF. CDR3 DNA: TGCGCCAGCAGCCCAATGGGACGCACCGATGAGCAGTTCTTC.